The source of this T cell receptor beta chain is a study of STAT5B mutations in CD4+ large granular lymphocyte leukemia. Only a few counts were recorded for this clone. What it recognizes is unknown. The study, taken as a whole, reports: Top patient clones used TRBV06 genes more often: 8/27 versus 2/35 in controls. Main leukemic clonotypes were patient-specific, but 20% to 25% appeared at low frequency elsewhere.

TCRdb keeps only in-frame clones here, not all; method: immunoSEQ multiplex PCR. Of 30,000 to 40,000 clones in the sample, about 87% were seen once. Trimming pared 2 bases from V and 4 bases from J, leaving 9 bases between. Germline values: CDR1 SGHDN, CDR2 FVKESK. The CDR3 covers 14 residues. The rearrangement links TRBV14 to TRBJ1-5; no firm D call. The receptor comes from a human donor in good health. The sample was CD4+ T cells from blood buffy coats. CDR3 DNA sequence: TGTGCCAGCAGCCAATCATCGGATAATCAGCCCCAGCATTTT. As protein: CASSQSSDNQPQHF.